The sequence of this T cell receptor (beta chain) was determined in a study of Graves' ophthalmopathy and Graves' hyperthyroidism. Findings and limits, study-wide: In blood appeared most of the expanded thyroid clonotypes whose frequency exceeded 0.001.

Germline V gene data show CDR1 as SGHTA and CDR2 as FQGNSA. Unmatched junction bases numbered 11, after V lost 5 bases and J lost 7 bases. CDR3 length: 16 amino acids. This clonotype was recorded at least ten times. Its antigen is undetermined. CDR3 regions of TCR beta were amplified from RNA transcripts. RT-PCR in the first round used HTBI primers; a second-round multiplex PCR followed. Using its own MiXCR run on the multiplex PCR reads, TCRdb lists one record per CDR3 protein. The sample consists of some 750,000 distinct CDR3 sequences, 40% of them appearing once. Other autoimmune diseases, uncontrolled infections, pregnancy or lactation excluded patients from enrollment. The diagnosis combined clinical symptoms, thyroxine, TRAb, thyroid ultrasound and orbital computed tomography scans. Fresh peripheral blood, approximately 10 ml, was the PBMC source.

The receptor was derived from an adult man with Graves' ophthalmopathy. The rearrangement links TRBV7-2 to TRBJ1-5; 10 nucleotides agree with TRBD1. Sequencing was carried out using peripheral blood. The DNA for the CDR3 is TGTGCCAGCAGCCCCCGGGGGGGACAGGGGAGGCAGCCCCAGCATTTT. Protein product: CASSPRGGQGRQPQHF.